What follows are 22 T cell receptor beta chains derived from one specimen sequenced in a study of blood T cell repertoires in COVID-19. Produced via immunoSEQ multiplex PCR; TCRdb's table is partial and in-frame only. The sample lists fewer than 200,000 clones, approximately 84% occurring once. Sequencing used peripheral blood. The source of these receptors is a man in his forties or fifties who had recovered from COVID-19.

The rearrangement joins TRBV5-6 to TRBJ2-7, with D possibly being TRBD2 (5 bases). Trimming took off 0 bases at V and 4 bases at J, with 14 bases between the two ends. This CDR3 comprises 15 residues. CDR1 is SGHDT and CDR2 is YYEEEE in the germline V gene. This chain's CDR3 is CASSLGGESLYEQYF. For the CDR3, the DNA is TGTGCCAGCAGCTTGGGGGGAGAATCACTGTACGAGCAGTACTTC.

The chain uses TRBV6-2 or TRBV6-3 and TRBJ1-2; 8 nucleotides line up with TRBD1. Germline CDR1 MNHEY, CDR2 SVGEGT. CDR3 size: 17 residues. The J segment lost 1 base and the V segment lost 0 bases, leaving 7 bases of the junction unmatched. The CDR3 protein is CASSYSRQGPINYGYTF. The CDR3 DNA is TGTGCCAGCAGTTACTCGAGACAGGGGCCCATTAACTATGGCTACACCTTC.

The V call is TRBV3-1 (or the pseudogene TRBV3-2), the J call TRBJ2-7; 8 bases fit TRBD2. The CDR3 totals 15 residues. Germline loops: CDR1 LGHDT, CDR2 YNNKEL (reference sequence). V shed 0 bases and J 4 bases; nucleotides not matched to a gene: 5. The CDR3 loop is CASSQDSSGSYEQYF. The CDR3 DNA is TGTGCCAGCAGCCAAGATTCGAGCGGGAGTTACGAGCAGTACTTC.

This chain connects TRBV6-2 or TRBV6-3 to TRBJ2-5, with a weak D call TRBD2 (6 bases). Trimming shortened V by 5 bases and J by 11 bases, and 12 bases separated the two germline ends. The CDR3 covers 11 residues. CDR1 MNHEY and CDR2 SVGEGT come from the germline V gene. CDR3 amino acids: CASSDGGSQYF. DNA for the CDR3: TGTGCCAGCAGTGACGGGGGATCTCAGTACTTC.

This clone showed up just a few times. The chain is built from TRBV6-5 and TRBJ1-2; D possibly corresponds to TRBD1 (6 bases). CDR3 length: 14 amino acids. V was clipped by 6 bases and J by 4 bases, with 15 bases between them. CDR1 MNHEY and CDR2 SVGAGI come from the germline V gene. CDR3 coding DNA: TGTGCCAGCAGGTCAACAGGGATACTCTATGGCTACACCTTC. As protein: CASRSTGILYGYTF.

The CDR3 reads CASNSGGTDTQYF. CDR3 coding DNA: TGTGCCAGCAACTCCGGGGGCACAGATACGCAGTATTTT. The V call is TRBV7-9, the J call TRBJ2-3, with D possibly TRBD2 on 5 matching bases. Trimming pared 7 bases from V and 1 base from J, leaving 9 bases between. This CDR3 comprises 13 residues. The germline V gene has CDR1 SEHNR and CDR2 FQNEAQ (reference sequence).

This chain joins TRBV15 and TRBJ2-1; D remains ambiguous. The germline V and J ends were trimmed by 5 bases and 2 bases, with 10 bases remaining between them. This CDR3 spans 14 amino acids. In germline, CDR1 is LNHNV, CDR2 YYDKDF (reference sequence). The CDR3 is CATSAAATYNEQFF. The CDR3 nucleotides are TGTGCCACCAGCGCGGCGGCAACCTACAATGAGCAGTTCTTC.

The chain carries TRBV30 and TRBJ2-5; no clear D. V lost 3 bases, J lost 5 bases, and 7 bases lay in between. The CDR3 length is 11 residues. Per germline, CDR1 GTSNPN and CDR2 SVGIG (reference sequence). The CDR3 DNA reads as TGTGCCTGGAGGCACCGGGAGACCCAGTACTTC. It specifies CAWRHRETQYF.

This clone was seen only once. The CDR3 DNA reads as TGTGCCAGCAGTGAAGAAGGGACTTCGGATGAGCAGTTCTTC. Amino acids: CASSEEGTSDEQFF. The V gene is TRBV6-1, the J gene TRBJ2-1; weak D call: TRBD2 (6 bases). The CDR3 runs 14 residues. CDR1 is MNHNS and CDR2 is SASEGT in the germline V gene. Trimming removed 1 base at V and 8 bases at J, with 12 bases between.

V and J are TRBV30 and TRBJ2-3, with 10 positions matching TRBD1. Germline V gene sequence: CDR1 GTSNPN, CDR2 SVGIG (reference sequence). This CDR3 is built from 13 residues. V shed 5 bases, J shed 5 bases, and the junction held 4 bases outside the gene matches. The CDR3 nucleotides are TGTGCCTGGGGGACAGGGGTGGAAGATACGCAGTATTTT. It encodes CAWGTGVEDTQYF.

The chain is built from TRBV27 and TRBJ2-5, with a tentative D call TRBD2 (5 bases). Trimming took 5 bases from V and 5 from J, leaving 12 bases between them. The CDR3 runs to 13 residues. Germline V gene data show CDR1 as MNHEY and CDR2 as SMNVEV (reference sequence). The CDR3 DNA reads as TGTGCCAGCAGTACGGGGTGGGAGGAGACCCAGTACTTC. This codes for CASSTGWEETQYF.

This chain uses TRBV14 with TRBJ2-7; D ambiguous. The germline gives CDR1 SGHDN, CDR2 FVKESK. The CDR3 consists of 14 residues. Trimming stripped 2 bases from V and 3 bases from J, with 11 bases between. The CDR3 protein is CASSQSREIYEQYF. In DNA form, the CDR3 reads TGTGCCAGCAGCCAATCTCGAGAGATCTACGAGCAGTACTTC. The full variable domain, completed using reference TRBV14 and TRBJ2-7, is EAGVTQFPSHSVIEKGQTVTLRCDPISGHDNLYWYRRVMGKEIKFLLHFVKESKQDESGMPNNRFLAERTGGTYSTLKVQPAELEDSGVYFCASSQSREIYEQYFGPGTRLTVT.

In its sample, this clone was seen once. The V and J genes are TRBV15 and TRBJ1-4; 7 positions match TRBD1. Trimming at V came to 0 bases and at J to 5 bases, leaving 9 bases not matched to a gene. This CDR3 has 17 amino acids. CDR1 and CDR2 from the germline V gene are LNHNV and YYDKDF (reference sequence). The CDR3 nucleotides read TGTGCCACCAGCAGAGATGATCGAGGGGGCGTGAATGAAAAACTGTTTTTT. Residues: CATSRDDRGGVNEKLFF.

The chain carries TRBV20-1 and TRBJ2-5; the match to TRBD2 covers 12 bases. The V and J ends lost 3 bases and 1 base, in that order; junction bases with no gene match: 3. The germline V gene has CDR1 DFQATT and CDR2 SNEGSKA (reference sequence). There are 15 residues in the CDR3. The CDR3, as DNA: TGCAGTGCTAGTCCGACTAGCGGGAGCCAAGAGACCCAGTACTTC. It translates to CSASPTSGSQETQYF.

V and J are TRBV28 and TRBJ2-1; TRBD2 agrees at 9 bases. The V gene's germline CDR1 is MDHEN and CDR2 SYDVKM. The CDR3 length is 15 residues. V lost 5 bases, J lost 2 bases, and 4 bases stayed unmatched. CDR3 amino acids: CASSAGGATYNEQFF. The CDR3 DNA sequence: TGTGCCAGCAGTGCGGGGGGGGCGACCTACAATGAGCAGTTCTTC.

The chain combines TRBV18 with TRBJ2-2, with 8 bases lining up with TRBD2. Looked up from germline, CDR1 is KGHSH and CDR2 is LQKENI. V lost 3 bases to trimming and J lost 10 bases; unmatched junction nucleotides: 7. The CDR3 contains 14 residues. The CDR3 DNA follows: TGTGCCAGCTCACCGCCACCAGCGGGAGAGGAGCTGTTTTTT. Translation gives CASSPPPAGEELFF.

CDR3 protein: CASTLVGQGDSYEQYF. The CDR3, as DNA: TGTGCCAGCACCCTTGTCGGACAGGGGGATTCCTACGAGCAGTACTTC. This rearrangement joins TRBV5-6 to TRBJ2-7, with 10 bases aligning to TRBD1. CDR3 length equals 16 residues. V lost 6 bases to trimming and J lost 1 base; unmatched junction nucleotides: 10. The germline V gene has CDR1 SGHDT and CDR2 YYEEEE.

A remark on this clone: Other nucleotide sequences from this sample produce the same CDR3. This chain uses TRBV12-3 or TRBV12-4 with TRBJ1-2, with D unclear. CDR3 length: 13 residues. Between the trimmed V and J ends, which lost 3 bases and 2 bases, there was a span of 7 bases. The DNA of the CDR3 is TGTGCCAGCAGTTTGACGGAGAACTATGGCTACACCTTC. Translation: CASSLTENYGYTF.

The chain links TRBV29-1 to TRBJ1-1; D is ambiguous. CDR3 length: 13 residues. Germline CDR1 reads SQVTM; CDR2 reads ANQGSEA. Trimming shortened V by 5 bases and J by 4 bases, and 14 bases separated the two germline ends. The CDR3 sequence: CSVRGREVTEAFF. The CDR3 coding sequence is TGCAGCGTTCGGGGTCGGGAGGTCACTGAAGCTTTCTTT.

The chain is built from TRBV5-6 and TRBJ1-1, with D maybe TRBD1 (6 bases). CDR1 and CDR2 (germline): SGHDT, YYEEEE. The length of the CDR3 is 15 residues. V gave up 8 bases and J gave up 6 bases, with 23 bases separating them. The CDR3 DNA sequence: TGTGCCAGTGGCCGGGACAACTGGGCAAGGGCTGAAGCTTTCTTT. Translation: CASGRDNWARAEAFF.

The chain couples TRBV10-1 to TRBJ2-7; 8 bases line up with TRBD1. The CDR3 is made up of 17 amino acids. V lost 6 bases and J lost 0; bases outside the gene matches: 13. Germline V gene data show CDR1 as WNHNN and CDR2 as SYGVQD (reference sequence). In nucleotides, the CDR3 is TGCGCCAGCAGGAAGTTCGGACAGGGCTCGAGCTCCTACGAGCAGTACTTC. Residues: CASRKFGQGSSSYEQYF.

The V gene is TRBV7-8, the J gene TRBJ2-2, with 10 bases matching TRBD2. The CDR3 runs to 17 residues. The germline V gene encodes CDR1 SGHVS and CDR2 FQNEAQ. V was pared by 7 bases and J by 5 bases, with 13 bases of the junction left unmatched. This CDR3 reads CASILATAGGSTGELFF. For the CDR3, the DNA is TGTGCCAGCATCCTAGCCACAGCGGGGGGGAGTACCGGGGAGCTGTTTTTT.